This entry describes one TCR beta chain. The antigen is not known. This entry is derived from a study of T cell responses to AZD1222 COVID-19 vaccine. TCRdb keeps only in-frame clones here, not all; method: immunoSEQ multiplex PCR. Of about 150,000 clones listed, approximately 85% are singletons. The CDR3 contains 13 residues. Trimming pared 6 bases from V and 5 bases from J, leaving 14 bases between. Germline V CDR1 and CDR2: SGHKS, YYEKEE (reference sequence). Whole-study findings and limits: Nearly half of the spike-specific TCRs reportedly recognize variant regions that carry no mutations. Breadth and depth of Spike-specific TCRs rose after two AZD1222 doses. Donors were mostly white British, more females; clonal diversity possibly underestimated.

The genes are TRBV5-5 and TRBJ2-5, with D possibly TRBD2 on 5 matching bases. The sample consisted of peripheral blood, taken 28 days after the second dose of the MenACWY control vaccine. The clonotype comes from an adult who received the MenACWY meningococcal vaccine as a control. The CDR3 protein is CASTERGWETQYF. Here the CDR3 DNA reads TGTGCCAGCACCGAAAGAGGGTGGGAGACCCAGTACTTC.